This T cell receptor beta chain emerged from a study of blood T cells in healthy people across ages. Whole-study results and caveats: Long-lived and aged donors differed, with more naive CD4+ cells and higher diversity in the long-lived. PBMC samples, being unsorted, prevented any conclusive comparison of naive and antigen-experienced cells.

With regard to this clonotype: The antigen is undetermined.

A second PCR of roughly 6 to 12 cycles used a sample-barcoded 5' primer and a J-beta primer mix. Each CDR3 protein is one row after TCRdb ran MiXCR on the 5' RACE reads. The data hold about 970,000 distinct CDR3 sequences, with roughly 51% observed a single time. Deletions cut 5 bases from V and 3 bases from J, with 15 bases between. Per germline, CDR1 MNHEY and CDR2 SVGEGT. The CDR3 totals 15 residues. The rearrangement links TRBV6-2 or TRBV6-3 to TRBJ2-3, with D possibly being TRBD1 (7 bases). This sequence originates from a woman between 55 and 75 years old in good health. The sample comprised blood. This CDR3 is CASSHGGQMTDTQYF. The CDR3 DNA is TGTGCCAGCAGTCACGGGGGACAGATGACAGATACGCAGTATTTT.